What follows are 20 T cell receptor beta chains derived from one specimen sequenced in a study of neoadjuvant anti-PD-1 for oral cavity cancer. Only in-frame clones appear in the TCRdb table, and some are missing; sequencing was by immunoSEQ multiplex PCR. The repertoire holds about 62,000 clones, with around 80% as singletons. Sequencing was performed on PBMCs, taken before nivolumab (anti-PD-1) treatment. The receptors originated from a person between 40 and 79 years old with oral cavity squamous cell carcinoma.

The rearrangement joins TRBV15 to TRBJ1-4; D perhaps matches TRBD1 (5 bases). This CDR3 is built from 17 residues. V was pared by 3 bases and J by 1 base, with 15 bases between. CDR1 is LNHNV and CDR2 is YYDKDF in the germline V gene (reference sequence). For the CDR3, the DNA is TGTGCCACCAGCAGGGTAGGAGTAGGGGAAACTAATGAAAAACTGTTTTTT. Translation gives CATSRVGVGETNEKLFF.

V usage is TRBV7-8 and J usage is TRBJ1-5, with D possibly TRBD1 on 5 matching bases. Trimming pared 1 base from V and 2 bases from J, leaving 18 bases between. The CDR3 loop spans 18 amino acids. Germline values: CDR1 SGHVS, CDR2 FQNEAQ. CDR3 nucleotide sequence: TGTGCCAGCAGCTTAGGGTTGACAGCGGGAGTCGGCAATCAGCCCCAGCATTTT. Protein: CASSLGLTAGVGNQPQHF.

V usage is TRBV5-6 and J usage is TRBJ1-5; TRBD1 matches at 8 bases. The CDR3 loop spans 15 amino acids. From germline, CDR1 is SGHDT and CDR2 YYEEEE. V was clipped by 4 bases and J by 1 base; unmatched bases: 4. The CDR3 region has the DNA TGTGCCAGCAGCCTTACAGGGGGAAGCAATCAGCCCCAGCATTTT. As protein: CASSLTGGSNQPQHF.

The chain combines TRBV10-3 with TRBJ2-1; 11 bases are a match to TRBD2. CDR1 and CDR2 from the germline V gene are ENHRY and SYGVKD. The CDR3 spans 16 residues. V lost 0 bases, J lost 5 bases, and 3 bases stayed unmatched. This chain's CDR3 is CAISESASGRNNEQFF. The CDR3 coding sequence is TGTGCCATCAGTGAGTCGGCTAGCGGGAGGAACAATGAGCAGTTCTTC.

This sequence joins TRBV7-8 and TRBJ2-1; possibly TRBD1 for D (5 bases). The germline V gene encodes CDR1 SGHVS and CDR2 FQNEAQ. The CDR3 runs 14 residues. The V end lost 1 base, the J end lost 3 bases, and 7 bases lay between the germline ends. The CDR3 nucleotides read TGTGCCAGCAGCTTAGTAAGGGGCTACAATGAGCAGTTCTTC. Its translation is CASSLVRGYNEQFF.

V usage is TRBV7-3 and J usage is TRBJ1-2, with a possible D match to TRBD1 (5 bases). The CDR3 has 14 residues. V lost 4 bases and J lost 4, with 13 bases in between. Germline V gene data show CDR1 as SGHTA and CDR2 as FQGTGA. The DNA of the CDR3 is TGTGCCAGCAGCTCTCAGAGGGGCTCCTATGGCTACACCTTC. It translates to CASSSQRGSYGYTF.

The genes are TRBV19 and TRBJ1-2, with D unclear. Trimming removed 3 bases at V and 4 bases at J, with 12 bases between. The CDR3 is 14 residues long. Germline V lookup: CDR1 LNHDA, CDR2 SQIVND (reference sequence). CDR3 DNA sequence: TGTGCCAGTAGTATCCTGGACGGAATCTATGGCTACACCTTC. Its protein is CASSILDGIYGYTF. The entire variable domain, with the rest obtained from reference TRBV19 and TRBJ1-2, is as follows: DGGITQSPKYLFRKEGQNVTLSCEQNLNHDAMYWYRQDPGQGLRLIYYSQIVNDFQKGDIAEGYSVSREKKESFPLTVTSAQKNPTAFYLCASSILDGIYGYTFGSGTRLTVV.

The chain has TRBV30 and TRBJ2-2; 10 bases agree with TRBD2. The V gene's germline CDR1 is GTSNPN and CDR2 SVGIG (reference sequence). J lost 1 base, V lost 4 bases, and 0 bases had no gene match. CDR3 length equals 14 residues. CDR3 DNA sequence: TGTGCCTGGACTAGCGGGAGGAACACCGGGGAGCTGTTTTTT. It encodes CAWTSGRNTGELFF.

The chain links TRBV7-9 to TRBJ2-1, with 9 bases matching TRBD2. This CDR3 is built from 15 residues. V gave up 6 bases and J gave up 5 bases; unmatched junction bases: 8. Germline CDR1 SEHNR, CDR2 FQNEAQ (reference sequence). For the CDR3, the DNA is TGTGCCAGCAGTTCTCCGGGACTAGCCCACAATGAGCAGTTCTTC. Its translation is CASSSPGLAHNEQFF.

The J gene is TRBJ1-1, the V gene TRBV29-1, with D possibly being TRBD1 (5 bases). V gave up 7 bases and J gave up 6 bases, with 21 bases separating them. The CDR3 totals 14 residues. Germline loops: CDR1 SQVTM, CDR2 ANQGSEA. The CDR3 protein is CSAPGGSKRSEAFF. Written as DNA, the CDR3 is TGCAGCGCCCCCGGGGGATCAAAGCGGTCTGAAGCTTTCTTT.

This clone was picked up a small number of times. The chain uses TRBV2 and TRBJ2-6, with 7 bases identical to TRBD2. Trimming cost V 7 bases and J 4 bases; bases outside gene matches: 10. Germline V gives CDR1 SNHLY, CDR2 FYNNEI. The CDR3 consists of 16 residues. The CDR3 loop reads CASTERGFGGANVLTF. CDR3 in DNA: TGTGCCAGCACTGAGCGGGGCTTTGGAGGGGCCAACGTCCTGACTTTC.

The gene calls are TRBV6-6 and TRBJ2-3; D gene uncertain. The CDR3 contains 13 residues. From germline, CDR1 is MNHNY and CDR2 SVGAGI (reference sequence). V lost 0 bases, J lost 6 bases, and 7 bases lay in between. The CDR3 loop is CASSYSPPDTQYF. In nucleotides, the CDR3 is TGTGCCAGCAGTTACTCCCCCCCCGATACGCAGTATTTT.

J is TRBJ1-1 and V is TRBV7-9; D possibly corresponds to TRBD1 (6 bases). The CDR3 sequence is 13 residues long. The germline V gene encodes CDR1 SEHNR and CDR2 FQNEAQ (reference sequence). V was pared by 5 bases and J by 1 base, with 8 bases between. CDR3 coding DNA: TGTGCCAGCAGCCTACAGGGGAACACTGAAGCTTTCTTT. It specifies CASSLQGNTEAFF.

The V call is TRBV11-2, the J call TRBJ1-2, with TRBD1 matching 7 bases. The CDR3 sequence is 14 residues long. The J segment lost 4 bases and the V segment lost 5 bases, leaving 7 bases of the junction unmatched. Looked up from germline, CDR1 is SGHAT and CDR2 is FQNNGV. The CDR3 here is CASSPRQGGYGYTF. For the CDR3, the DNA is TGTGCCAGCAGCCCTCGACAGGGTGGCTATGGCTACACCTTC.

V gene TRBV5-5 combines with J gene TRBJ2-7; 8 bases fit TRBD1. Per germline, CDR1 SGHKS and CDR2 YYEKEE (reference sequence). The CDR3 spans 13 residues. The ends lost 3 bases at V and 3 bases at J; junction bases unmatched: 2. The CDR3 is CASSSGQGYEQYF. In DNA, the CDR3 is TGTGCCAGCAGCTCCGGACAGGGCTACGAGCAGTACTTC.

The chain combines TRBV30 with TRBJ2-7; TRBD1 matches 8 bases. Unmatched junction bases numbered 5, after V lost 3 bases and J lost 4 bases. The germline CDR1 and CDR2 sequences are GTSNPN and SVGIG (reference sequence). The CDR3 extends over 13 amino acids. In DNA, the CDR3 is TGTGCCTGGAGCCCGTGGACAGGGTACGAGCAGTACTTC. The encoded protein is CAWSPWTGYEQYF.

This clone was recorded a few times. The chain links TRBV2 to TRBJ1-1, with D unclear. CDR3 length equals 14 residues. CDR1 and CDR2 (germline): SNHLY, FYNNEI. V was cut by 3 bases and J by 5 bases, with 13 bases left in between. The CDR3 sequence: CASSEQWMGTEAFF. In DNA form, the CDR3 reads TGTGCCAGCAGTGAGCAGTGGATGGGAACTGAAGCTTTCTTT.

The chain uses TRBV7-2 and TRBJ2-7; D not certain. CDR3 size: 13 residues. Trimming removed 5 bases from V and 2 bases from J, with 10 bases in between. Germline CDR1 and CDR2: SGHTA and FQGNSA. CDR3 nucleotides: TGTGCCAGCAGCGCGACCGGTCCCTACGAGCAGTACTTC. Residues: CASSATGPYEQYF.

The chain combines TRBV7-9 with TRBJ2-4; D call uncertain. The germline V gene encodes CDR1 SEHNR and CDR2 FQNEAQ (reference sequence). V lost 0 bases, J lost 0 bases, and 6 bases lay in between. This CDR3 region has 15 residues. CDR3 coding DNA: TGTGCCAGCAGCTTAGCGACCTTAGCCAAAAACATTCAGTACTTC. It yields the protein CASSLATLAKNIQYF.

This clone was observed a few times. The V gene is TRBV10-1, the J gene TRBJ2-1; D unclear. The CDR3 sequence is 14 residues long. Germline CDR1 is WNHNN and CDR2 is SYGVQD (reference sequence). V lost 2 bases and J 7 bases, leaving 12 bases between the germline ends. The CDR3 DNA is TGCGCCAGCAGTGAGAATTCCTGGGGTAATGAGCAGTTCTTC. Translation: CASSENSWGNEQFF.